Listed here are 25 T cell receptor beta chains from one sample, sequenced in a study of CD8+CD57+ T cells in acquired aplastic anemia. The TCR beta profiling, which covered VDJ combination and CDR3 sequence, was carried out using genomic DNA as the template. TCRdb reanalysed the reads using MiXCR and keeps one entry per CDR3 protein. The repertoire has more than 250,000 distinct CDR3 sequences, around three fifths of them found once; the top ten carry roughly 8%. Sequenced sample: sorted CD4+, CD8+, or CD8+CD57+ T cells (not recorded which) from PBMCs. These receptors originate from a human donor with severe aplastic anemia or a healthy control (not recorded which).

This clonotype was recorded many times. The CDR3 DNA sequence: TGTGCCAGCAGCCGAGATATTGGACGGACGAACTATGGCTACACCTTC. Translated: CASSRDIGRTNYGYTF. The rearrangement links TRBV4-2 to TRBJ1-2; no definite D call. Trimming shortened V by 4 bases and J by 2 bases, and 17 bases separated the two germline ends. The CDR3 contains 16 residues. CDR1 and CDR2 (germline): LGHNA, YNFKEQ.

This rearrangement joins TRBV12-3 or TRBV12-4 to TRBJ2-3; D perhaps matches TRBD2 (5 bases). The CDR3 is 13 residues long. V shed 3 bases and J shed 4 bases, with 8 bases lying between them. CDR3 loop: CASSFGVPDTQYF. The CDR3 coding sequence is TGTGCCAGCAGTTTCGGGGTCCCAGATACGCAGTATTTT.

This clonotype showed up just a few times. J is TRBJ2-1 and V is TRBV18; D uncertain. The V gene's germline CDR1 is KGHSH and CDR2 LQKENI. The germline V and J ends were trimmed by 6 bases and 9 bases, with 18 bases remaining between them. This CDR3 has 14 amino acids. Here the CDR3 DNA reads TGTGCCAGCTCCCCCCGGGCGGCCTTGGGTGAGCAGTTCTTC. It codes for CASSPRAALGEQFF.

The chain's CDR3 is CASSVAELNSPLHF. The CDR3 DNA follows: TGTGCCAGCAGCGTAGCCGAGCTTAACTCACCCCTCCACTTT. This chain links TRBV9 with TRBJ1-6, with D uncertain. The V and J ends lost 0 bases and 10 bases respectively, with 11 bases between them. The germline V gene encodes CDR1 SGDLS and CDR2 YYNGEE. The CDR3 has 14 amino acids.

This clonotype was seen repeatedly, ten times or more. This chain links TRBV5-6 with TRBJ1-1; TRBD1 matches 7 bases. The CDR3 loop spans 15 amino acids. Germline V gene data show CDR1 as SGHDT and CDR2 as YYEEEE. After removal of 2 bases from V and 0 bases from J, the junction contained 4 bases not matched to a gene. The CDR3 loop is CASSFLDRMNTEAFF. The CDR3, as DNA: TGTGCCAGCAGCTTCCTGGACAGGATGAACACTGAAGCTTTCTTT.

This clonotype was counted between two and nine times. The chain links TRBV29-1 to TRBJ2-7, with 9 bases that match TRBD1. The CDR3 loop spans 16 amino acids. V lost 7 bases to trimming and J lost 3 bases; unmatched junction nucleotides: 16. Germline V gene sequence: CDR1 SQVTM, CDR2 ANQGSEA. The CDR3, as DNA: TGCAGCGCCCAAGTGGGACAGGGAGGATCCGGCTACGAGCAGTACTTC. Translated: CSAQVGQGGSGYEQYF.

This chain links TRBV5-1 with TRBJ1-6; D unclear. The V gene lost 0 bases and the J gene lost 9 bases, with 4 bases spanning the gap. Germline V gene lookup returns CDR1 SGHRS and CDR2 YFSETQ. There are 12 residues in the CDR3. The CDR3 DNA reads as TGCGCCAGCAGCTTGGATGGTTCACCCCTCCACTTT. This codes for CASSLDGSPLHF.

This rearrangement joins TRBV7-8 to TRBJ2-7, with TRBD1 identical over 7 bases. The CDR3 runs 12 residues. With V trimmed by 3 bases and J by 7 bases, 3 bases remained unmatched. CDR1 and CDR2 from the germline V gene are SGHVS and FQNEAQ. CDR3: CASSLDRQEQYF. The CDR3 bases are TGTGCCAGCAGCTTGGACAGGCAGGAGCAGTACTTC.

The V call is TRBV27, the J call TRBJ1-1; D may be TRBD1 (5 bases). Germline-derived CDR1 and CDR2 are MNHEY and SMNVEV (reference sequence). The V gene lost 11 bases and the J gene lost 0 bases, with 13 bases spanning the gap. This CDR3 has 13 residues. The CDR3 region has the DNA TGTGCCGGCTCGGCAGGGATGAACACTGAAGCTTTCTTT. It encodes CAGSAGMNTEAFF.

This clonotype was detected only a few times. The chain joins TRBV15 to TRBJ2-7; D tentatively reads TRBD1 or TRBD2 (5 bases each). The CDR3 spans 15 residues. The germline gives CDR1 LNHNV, CDR2 YYDKDF (reference sequence). The V and J ends lost 0 bases and 4 bases respectively, with 13 bases between them. CDR3 in DNA: TGTGCCACCAGCAGAGATAAGGGACGTCCTTACGAGCAGTACTTC. Translated, it gives CATSRDKGRPYEQYF.

V is TRBV5-4 and J is TRBJ2-5, with D perhaps matching TRBD2 (7 bases). Germline V gene sequence: CDR1 SGHNT, CDR2 YYREEE (reference sequence). CDR3 length: 15 amino acids. Deletions cut 3 bases from V and 4 bases from J, with 16 bases between. Written as DNA, the CDR3 is TGTGCCAGCAGCTCGGGGGAGGGGGGGAGAGAGACCCAGTACTTC. Amino acid sequence: CASSSGEGGRETQYF.

This clonotype was seen more than once but under ten times. V and J are TRBV19 and TRBJ2-6; possibly TRBD1 or TRBD2 for D (5 bases each). Germline CDR1 is LNHDA and CDR2 is SQIVND (reference sequence). The CDR3 has 14 amino acids. Trimming removed 2 bases at V and 6 bases at J, with 8 bases between. The CDR3 region is CASSIQGEANVLTF. As DNA, the CDR3 is TGTGCCAGTAGTATACAGGGAGAGGCCAACGTCCTGACTTTC.

Of note for this clonotype: A much bigger clone sits one base away, suggesting this may be a read error. This chain joins TRBV10-3 and TRBJ2-2, with D perhaps matching TRBD1 (6 bases). Germline-derived CDR1 and CDR2 are ENHRY and SYGVKD. V was trimmed by 4 bases and J by 5 bases, leaving 11 bases between them. The CDR3 covers 14 residues. The DNA for the CDR3 is TGTGCCATCAGTGTGACAGGCTGGACCGGGGAGCTGTTTTTT. Its translation is CAISVTGWTGELFF.

V and J are TRBV20-1 and TRBJ1-1; no definite D call. In germline, CDR1 is DFQATT, CDR2 SNEGSKA (reference sequence). Between the trimmed V and J ends, which lost 3 bases and 1 base, there was a span of 6 bases. There are 12 residues in the CDR3. DNA of the CDR3: TGCAGTGCTAGTGACCAGAACACTGAAGCTTTCTTT. As protein: CSASDQNTEAFF.

The rearrangement uses TRBV24-1 and TRBJ1-5; the D gene is possibly TRBD1 (6 bases). This CDR3 spans 13 amino acids. The germline V and J ends were trimmed by 7 bases and 7 bases, with 13 bases remaining between them. The germline gives CDR1 KGHDR, CDR2 SFDVKD. The CDR3 here is CATSQDRSQPQHF. CDR3 nucleotide sequence: TGTGCCACCAGCCAAGACAGGTCCCAGCCCCAGCATTTT.

This clonotype appeared a few times. The rearrangement joins TRBV12-3 or TRBV12-4 to TRBJ2-7, with D unclear. This CDR3 has 12 residues. Trimming removed 0 bases at V and 3 bases at J, with 3 bases between. CDR3 sequence (DNA): TGTGCCAGCAGTTTAGCTGTCTACGAGCAGTACTTC. This sequence encodes CASSLAVYEQYF.

This clonotype was seen a single time. This rearrangement joins TRBV2 to TRBJ2-5, with TRBD1 matching 9 bases. CDR1 and CDR2 (germline): SNHLY, FYNNEI. The CDR3 is made up of 13 amino acids. V shed 8 bases, J shed 4 bases, and the junction held 5 bases outside the gene matches. The CDR3, as DNA: TGTGCCAGCCGGGACAGGGTGGCAGAGACCCAGTACTTC. This gives the protein CASRDRVAETQYF.

The sample holds many counts of this clonotype. The rearrangement uses TRBV10-3 and TRBJ1-5, with a possible D match to TRBD1 (5 bases). The CDR3 length is 15 residues. Germline V CDR1 and CDR2: ENHRY, SYGVKD. V dropped 4 bases and J dropped 8 bases, with 18 bases sitting between them. The CDR3 DNA sequence: TGTGCCATCAGTGGGGGGGGGGGTCGAATTGAGCCCCAGCATTTT. Translating it yields CAISGGGGRIEPQHF.

This clonotype was detected ten times or more. The chain is built from TRBV12-3 or TRBV12-4 and TRBJ2-1; TRBD2 matches 8 bases. Trimming at V came to 2 bases and at J to 10 bases, leaving 13 bases not matched to a gene. The CDR3 consists of 16 residues. CDR3 region: CASSLRVSGLAGEQFF. CDR3 sequence (DNA): TGTGCCAGCAGTTTAAGGGTGAGTGGACTAGCCGGCGAGCAGTTCTTC.

Of note for this clonotype: The junction departs from the called germline gene at one end, perhaps through a read error. The chain carries TRBV7-6 and TRBJ1-5, with D maybe TRBD1 (5 bases). The V gene's germline CDR1 is SGHVS and CDR2 FNYEAQ. CDR3 size: 13 residues. In nucleotides, the CDR3 is TGTGCCAGCGCCTGGGGGAGCAAACAGCCCCAGCATTTT. Its protein product is CASAWGSKQPQHF.

This chain uses TRBV9 with TRBJ1-2, with a tentative D call TRBD1 (5 bases). Germline CDR1 and CDR2: SGDLS and YYNGEE. V lost 4 bases and J 7 bases, leaving 14 bases between the germline ends. This CDR3 spans 13 amino acids. In DNA, the CDR3 is TGTGCCAGCAGCCCGGGACCGGGCGTTGGCTACACCTTC. Translation: CASSPGPGVGYTF.

The V gene is TRBV27, the J gene TRBJ1-2, with 7 bases that match TRBD1. The V gene's germline CDR1 is MNHEY and CDR2 SMNVEV (reference sequence). J gave up 4 bases and V 6 bases, and 5 bases lay outside the gene matches. The CDR3 loop spans 13 amino acids. The DNA of the CDR3 is TGTGCCAGCAGACCACAGGGGACCTATGGCTACACCTTC. Amino acid sequence: CASRPQGTYGYTF.

V is TRBV10-1 and J is TRBJ2-7; a possible D gene is TRBD2 (6 bases). There are 15 residues in the CDR3. Deletions cut 3 bases from V and 0 bases from J, with 12 bases between. The germline gives CDR1 WNHNN, CDR2 SYGVQD (reference sequence). The CDR3 region is CASSERGYSSYEQYF. In DNA form, the CDR3 reads TGCGCCAGCAGTGAACGGGGGTATAGCTCCTACGAGCAGTACTTC.

Remarks on this clonotype: This may come from a read error, since a much larger clone is one base off. The chain has TRBV11-2 and TRBJ2-1; 8 nucleotides match TRBD2. There are 15 residues in the CDR3. V lost 2 bases to trimming and J lost 10 bases; unmatched junction nucleotides: 10. CDR1 SGHAT and CDR2 FQNNGV come from the germline V gene. In nucleotides, the CDR3 is TGTGCCAGCAGCTTATCCGGGGGGGGGGTCTACGAGCAGTTCTTC. Translating gives CASSLSGGGVYEQFF.

Ten or more counts support this clonotype. The rearrangement joins TRBV6-5 to TRBJ2-3; maybe TRBD1 (6 bases). CDR1 is MNHEY, CDR2 SVGAGI, per germline. The CDR3 has 15 amino acids. Deletions cut 8 bases from V and 0 bases from J, with 15 bases between. CDR3 sequence: CASSATGSSTDTQYF. The CDR3 DNA sequence: TGTGCCAGCTCTGCTACAGGGTCCAGCACAGATACGCAGTATTTT.